The 13 T cell receptor beta chains presented below share a single source sample, sequenced in a study of blood T cell repertoires in COVID-19. Assay: immunoSEQ multiplex PCR; the TCRdb copy retains only in-frame clones and omits some. This table has about 82,000 clones, about 83% appearing once. Source material: peripheral blood. The source of these receptors is a woman aged 60-70 years with acute or convalescent COVID-19.

The rearrangement links TRBV5-1 to TRBJ1-1, with 7 bases identical to TRBD1. The CDR3 is 14 amino acids. V trimming: 0 bases; J trimming: 4 bases; junction bases outside the gene matches: 3. Germline assignment: CDR1 SGHRS and CDR2 YFSETQ. CDR3: CASSLGQGGTEAFF. The CDR3 DNA is TGCGCCAGCAGCTTGGGACAGGGTGGCACTGAAGCTTTCTTT. Supplemented by reference TRBV5-1 and TRBJ1-1, the full variable domain reads KAGVTQTPRYLIKTRGQQVTLSCSPISGHRSVSWYQQTPGQGLQFLFEYFSETQRNKGNFPGRFSGRQFSNSRSEMNVSTLELGDSALYLCASSLGQGGTEAFFGQGTRLTVV.

The chain employs TRBV6-5 and TRBJ2-7, with D perhaps matching TRBD2 (5 bases). V was shortened by 0 bases and J by 5 bases, with 14 bases between the two germline ends. CDR3 length: 15 residues. Germline lookup yields CDR1 MNHEY and CDR2 SVGAGI. Here the CDR3 DNA reads TGTGCCAGCAGTTACTCATGGGGAGTTCGGGACGAGCAGTACTTC. Its protein product is CASSYSWGVRDEQYF.

This chain uses TRBV9 with TRBJ2-3, with 9 bases identical to TRBD2. Germline trimming cut 0 bases from V and 4 bases from J; bases unmatched to any gene: 3. The CDR3 consists of 15 residues. CDR1 and CDR2 from the germline V gene are SGDLS and YYNGEE. The CDR3 DNA sequence: TGTGCCAGCAGCGTAGAACTAGCGGGCGCAGATACGCAGTATTTT. Translated, it gives CASSVELAGADTQYF.

This clone came up once. The identical CDR3 is also encoded by other nucleotide sequences in the sample. The V and J genes are TRBV29-1 and TRBJ1-3; TRBD1 matches 7 bases. V gave up 4 bases and J gave up 4 bases; unmatched junction bases: 4. In germline, CDR1 is SQVTM, CDR2 ANQGSEA. The CDR3 is made up of 13 amino acids. The chain's CDR3 is CSVADRAGNTIYF. DNA of the CDR3: TGCAGCGTTGCAGACAGGGCCGGAAACACCATATATTTT.

V usage is TRBV29-1 and J usage is TRBJ2-7, with TRBD1 as a possible D gene (6 bases). The V gene lost 8 bases and the J gene lost 5 bases, with 16 bases spanning the gap. This CDR3 comprises 12 residues. Germline CDR1 and CDR2: SQVTM and ANQGSEA. The CDR3 here is CSITGSLDEQYF. The DNA of the CDR3 is TGCAGCATAACAGGGAGTTTGGACGAGCAGTACTTC.

The genes are TRBV29-1 and TRBJ2-1, with D tentatively TRBD2 (6 bases). Deletions cut 6 bases from V and 3 bases from J, with 12 bases between. This CDR3 region has 13 residues. Germline-derived CDR1 and CDR2 are SQVTM and ANQGSEA. The CDR3 DNA is TGCAGCGTGGGGCTAGCGCACTACAATGAGCAGTTCTTC. This sequence encodes CSVGLAHYNEQFF.

This clone was counted between two and nine times. The chain is built from TRBV5-1 and TRBJ1-1, with D hard to call. CDR1 and CDR2 (germline): SGHRS, YFSETQ. Trimming left V 0 bases short and J 1 base short, with 10 bases between. This CDR3 spans 15 amino acids. The CDR3 loop is CASSLGASGNTEAFF. Written as DNA, the CDR3 is TGCGCCAGCAGCTTGGGAGCGTCGGGGAACACTGAAGCTTTCTTT.

This chain links TRBV5-4 with TRBJ2-5, with 8 bases identical to TRBD1. V lost 0 bases to trimming and J lost 5 bases; unmatched junction nucleotides: 3. CDR3 length: 14 amino acids. Germline V CDR1 and CDR2: SGHNT, YYREEE (reference sequence). DNA for the CDR3: TGTGCCAGCAGCTTGGAACAGGGGGTTGAGACCCAGTACTTC. Translated: CASSLEQGVETQYF.

CDR3 protein: CASSLERSQPQHF. DNA for the CDR3: TGTGCCAGCAGCTTAGAGCGCAGTCAGCCCCAGCATTTT. V gene TRBV7-6 combines with J gene TRBJ1-5; D not certain. Germline CDR1 is SGHVS and CDR2 is FNYEAQ. Trimming took off 1 base at V and 6 bases at J, with 7 bases between the two ends. CDR3 size: 13 residues.

The V call is TRBV11-2, the J call TRBJ2-5, with a weak D call TRBD1 (6 bases). With 3 bases removed from V and 2 bases from J, the gap between germline ends came to 7 bases. CDR1 and CDR2 (germline): SGHAT, FQNNGV. This CDR3 comprises 13 residues. CDR3 nucleotides: TGTGCCAGCAGCTTCGGACAGCAAGAGACCCAGTACTTC. Its translation is CASSFGQQETQYF.

This clone showed up just a few times. The chain links TRBV20-1 to TRBJ1-3; D possibly corresponds to TRBD1 (5 bases). Per the germline V gene, CDR1 is DFQATT and CDR2 is SNEGSKA (reference sequence). Between the trimmed V and J ends, which lost 3 bases and 0 bases, there was a span of 18 bases. CDR3 length equals 17 residues. The chain's CDR3 is CSASPGIKVDSGNTIYF. CDR3 sequence (DNA): TGCAGTGCTAGTCCAGGGATTAAAGTAGACTCTGGAAACACCATATATTTT.

This clone has more than one count but fewer than ten. V is TRBV2 and J is TRBJ2-7; no firm D call. Germline V CDR1 and CDR2: SNHLY, FYNNEI. CDR3 length: 12 amino acids. V was cut by 6 bases and J by 2 bases, with 8 bases left in between. This CDR3 is CASRSAAYEQYF. The CDR3 nucleotides read TGTGCCAGCAGGTCGGCGGCCTACGAGCAGTACTTC.

The rearrangement joins TRBV2 to TRBJ2-1; TRBD1 matches 7 bases. V lost 11 bases to trimming and J lost 8 bases; unmatched junction nucleotides: 15. This CDR3 is built from 14 residues. Germline lookup yields CDR1 SNHLY and CDR2 FYNNEI. DNA of the CDR3: TGTGCCGGAGGACAGGACCTTTGGCGCGATGAGCAGTTCTTC. Its protein is CAGGQDLWRDEQFF.